A selection of T cell receptor beta chains follows, all from one sample in a study of blood T cell repertoires in COVID-19. This table comes from immunoSEQ multiplex PCR, and its TCRdb copy is limited to in-frame clones, with some not included. The sample lists 200,000 to 250,000 clones; roughly four fifths were seen once. Input material: peripheral blood. These receptors were taken from a man aged 30 to 39 who had recovered from COVID-19. The CDR3 runs from the conserved cysteine through the conserved F or W. The D gene is left open where the match is weak. Where a row states a size, it is once, few, many or the class of an expanded clone; other rows omit it.

D	V	size	J	DNA	CDR3
TRBD1	TRBV4-1	NA	TRBJ2-4	TGCGCCAGCAGCCTCCGGACAGGGGGCGCGTTGGGCATTCAGTACTTC	CASSLRTGGALGIQYF
TRBD1	TRBV4-1	NA	TRBJ2-5	TGCGCCAGCAGCCGTAAACCTCCCGACAGGGATCAAGAGACCCAGTACTTC	CASSRKPPDRDQETQYF
NA	TRBV5-8	NA	TRBJ2-2	NA	CASSFDFRFGELFF
NA	TRBV21-1	NA	TRBJ2-1	TGTGCCAGCAGCAAACGTCAGGGGGAGTCATACAATGAGCAGTTCTTC	CASSKRQGESYNEQFF
TRBD2	TRBV2	NA	TRBJ2-1	TGTGCCAGCAGTGTTACGGGACTAATGGCAACCTACAATGAGCAGTTCTTC	CASSVTGLMATYNEQFF
NA	TRBV2	NA	TRBJ1-2	TGTGCCAGCAGTGATACTCAGGGGAACTATGGCTACACCTTC	CASSDTQGNYGYTF
NA	TRBV5-6	NA	TRBJ1-3	TGTGCCAGCAGCCCCCGCGGGGTTGGAAACACCATATATTTT	CASSPRGVGNTIYF
NA	TRBV18	NA	TRBJ1-2	TGTGCCAGCTCACCACCAGGGGTATCCAACTATGGCTACACCTTC	CASSPPGVSNYGYTF
TRBD1	TRBV27	NA	TRBJ1-1	TGTGCCAGCAGTTCCCGGACAGGGCAGGCTGAAGCTTTCTTT	CASSSRTGQAEAFF
TRBD1	TRBV9	once	TRBJ1-2	TGTGCCAGCAGCGTCGGACAGGGGGCATGGTATGGCTACACCTTC	CASSVGQGAWYGYTF
NA	TRBV3-1/TRBV3-2	NA	TRBJ1-2	TGTGCCAGCAGCCAAGATTTCCGCTATGGCTACACCTTC	CASSQDFRYGYTF
TRBD1	TRBV5-1	NA	TRBJ1-3	TGCGCCAGCAGCGAACAACCGGGACAGCGCCAAAACACCATATATTTT	CASSEQPGQRQNTIYF
NA	TRBV5-5	NA	TRBJ2-5	TGTGCCAGCAGCGCCCGAGCTGAACCCTCGTCGGAGACCCAGTACTTC	CASSARAEPSSETQYF
TRBD2	TRBV10-3	NA	TRBJ2-1	TGTGCCATCAGTGATTGGGGGGGTGGGTCCTACAATGAGCAGTTCTTC	CAISDWGGGSYNEQFF